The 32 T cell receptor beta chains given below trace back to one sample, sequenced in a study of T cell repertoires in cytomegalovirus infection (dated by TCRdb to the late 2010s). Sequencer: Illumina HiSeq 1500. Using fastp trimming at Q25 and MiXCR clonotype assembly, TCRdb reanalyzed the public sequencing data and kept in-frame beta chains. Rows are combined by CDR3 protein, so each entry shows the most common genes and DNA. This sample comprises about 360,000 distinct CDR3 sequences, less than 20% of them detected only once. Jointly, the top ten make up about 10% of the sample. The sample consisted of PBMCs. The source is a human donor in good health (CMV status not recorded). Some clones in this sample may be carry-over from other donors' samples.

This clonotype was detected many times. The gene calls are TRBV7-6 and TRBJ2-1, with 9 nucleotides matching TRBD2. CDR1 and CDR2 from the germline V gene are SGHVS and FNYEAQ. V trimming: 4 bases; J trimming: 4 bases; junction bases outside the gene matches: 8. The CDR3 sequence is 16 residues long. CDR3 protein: CASSSQLAGFYNEQFF. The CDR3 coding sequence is TGTGCCAGCAGCTCTCAACTAGCGGGTTTTTACAATGAGCAGTTCTTC.

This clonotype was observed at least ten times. CDR3 region: CASILNTEAFF. CDR3 nucleotide sequence: TGTGCCAGCATCCTGAACACTGAAGCTTTCTTT. The gene calls are TRBV12-3 or TRBV12-4 and TRBJ1-1; no clear D. The V and J ends lost 7 bases and 0 bases respectively, with 3 bases between them. The CDR3 spans 11 residues.

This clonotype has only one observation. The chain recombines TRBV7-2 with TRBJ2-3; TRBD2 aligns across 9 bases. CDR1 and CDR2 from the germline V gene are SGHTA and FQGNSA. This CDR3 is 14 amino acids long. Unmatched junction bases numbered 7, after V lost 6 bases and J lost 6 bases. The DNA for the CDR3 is TGTGCCAGCAGAGTAGCGGGAGTAGGGGATACGCAGTATTTT. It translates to CASRVAGVGDTQYF.

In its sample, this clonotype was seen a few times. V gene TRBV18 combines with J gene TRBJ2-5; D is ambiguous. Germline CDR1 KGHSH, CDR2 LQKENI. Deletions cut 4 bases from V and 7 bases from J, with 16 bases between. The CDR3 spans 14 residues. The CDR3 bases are TGTGCCAGCTCACGGCAAGACTCTAGTGGGACCCAGTACTTC. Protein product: CASSRQDSSGTQYF.

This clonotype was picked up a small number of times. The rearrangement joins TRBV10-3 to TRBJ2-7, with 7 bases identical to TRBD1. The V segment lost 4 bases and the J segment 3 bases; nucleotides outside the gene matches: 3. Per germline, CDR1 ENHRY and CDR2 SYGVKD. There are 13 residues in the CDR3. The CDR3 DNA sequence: TGTGCCATCAGTGGACAGGGTCACTACGAGCAGTACTTC. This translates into CAISGQGHYEQYF.

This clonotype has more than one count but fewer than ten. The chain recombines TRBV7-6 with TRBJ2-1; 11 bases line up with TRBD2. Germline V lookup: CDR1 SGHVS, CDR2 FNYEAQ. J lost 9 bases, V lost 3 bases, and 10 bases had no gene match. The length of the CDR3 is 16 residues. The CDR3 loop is CASSFTSGRAWGEQFF. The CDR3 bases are TGTGCCAGCAGCTTCACTAGCGGGAGAGCCTGGGGTGAGCAGTTCTTC.

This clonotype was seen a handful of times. The CDR3 spells CASSTGRDTGELFF. The CDR3 bases are TGTGCCAGCAGTACGGGAAGGGACACCGGGGAGCTGTTTTTT. V is TRBV6-2 or TRBV6-3 and J is TRBJ2-2; a weak D match, TRBD2 (5 bases). The CDR3 consists of 14 residues. V lost 5 bases to trimming and J lost 3 bases, with 10 bases between them. CDR1 and CDR2 from the germline V gene are MNHEY and SVGEGT.

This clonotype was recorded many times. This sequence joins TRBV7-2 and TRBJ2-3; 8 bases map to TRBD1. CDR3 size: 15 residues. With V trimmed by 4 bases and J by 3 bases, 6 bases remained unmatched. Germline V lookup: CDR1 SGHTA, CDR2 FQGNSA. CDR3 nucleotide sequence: TGTGCCAGCAGCTCACAGGGGGGCGTGACAGATACGCAGTATTTT. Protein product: CASSSQGGVTDTQYF.

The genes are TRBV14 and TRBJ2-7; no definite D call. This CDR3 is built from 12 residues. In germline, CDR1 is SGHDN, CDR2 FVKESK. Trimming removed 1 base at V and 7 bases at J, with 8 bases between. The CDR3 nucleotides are TGTGCCAGCAGCCAAGGCCCCACAGAGCAGTACTTC. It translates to CASSQGPTEQYF.

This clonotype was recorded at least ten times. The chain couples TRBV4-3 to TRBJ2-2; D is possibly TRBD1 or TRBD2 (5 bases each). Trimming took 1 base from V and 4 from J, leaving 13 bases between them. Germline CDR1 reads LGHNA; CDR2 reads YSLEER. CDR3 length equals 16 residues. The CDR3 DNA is TGCGCCAGCAGCCAAGCCTTGGGGGTAGTCACCGGGGAGCTGTTTTTT. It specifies CASSQALGVVTGELFF.

CDR3 sequence reads: CASSQYIRGRERNTEAFF. In DNA, the CDR3 is TGTGCCAGCAGCCAGTACATCAGGGGCCGCGAAAGGAACACTGAAGCTTTCTTT. This chain connects TRBV3-1 to TRBJ1-1; maybe TRBD1 (6 bases). Germline CDR1 is LGHDT and CDR2 is YNNKEL (reference sequence). This CDR3 has 18 residues. Trimming took 3 bases from V and 1 from J, leaving 21 bases between them. Full variable domain (outside the CDR3, taken from reference TRBV3-1 and TRBJ1-1): DTAVSQTPKYLVTQMGNDKSIKCEQNLGHDTMYWYKQDSKKFLKIMFSYNNKELIINETVPNRFSPKSPDKAHLNLHINSLELGDSAVYFCASSQYIRGRERNTEAFFGQGTRLTVV.

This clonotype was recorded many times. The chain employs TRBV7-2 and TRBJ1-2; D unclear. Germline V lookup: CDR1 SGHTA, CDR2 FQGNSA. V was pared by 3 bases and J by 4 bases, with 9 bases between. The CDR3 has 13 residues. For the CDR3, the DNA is TGTGCCAGCAGCTTTTCCGAGGGCTATGGCTACACCTTC. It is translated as CASSFSEGYGYTF.

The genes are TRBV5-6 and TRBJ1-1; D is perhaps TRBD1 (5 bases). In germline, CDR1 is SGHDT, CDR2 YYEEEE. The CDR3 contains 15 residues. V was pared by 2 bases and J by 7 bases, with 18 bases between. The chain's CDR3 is CASSFKHRDWGEAFF. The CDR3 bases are TGTGCCAGCAGCTTTAAACACCGGGACTGGGGTGAAGCTTTCTTT.

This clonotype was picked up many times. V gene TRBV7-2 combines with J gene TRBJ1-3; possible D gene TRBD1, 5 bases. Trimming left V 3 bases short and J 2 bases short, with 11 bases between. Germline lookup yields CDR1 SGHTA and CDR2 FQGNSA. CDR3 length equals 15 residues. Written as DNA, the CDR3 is TGTGCCAGCAGCTTCCGGGACCCCGCTGGAAACACCATATATTTT. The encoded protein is CASSFRDPAGNTIYF.

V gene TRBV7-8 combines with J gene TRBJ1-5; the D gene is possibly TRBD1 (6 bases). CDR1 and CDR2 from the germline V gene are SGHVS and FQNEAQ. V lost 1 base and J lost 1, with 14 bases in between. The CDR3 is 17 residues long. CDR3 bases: TGTGCCAGCAGCTTAGACCGACAGGTTTCGAGCAATCAGCCCCAGCATTTT. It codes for CASSLDRQVSSNQPQHF.

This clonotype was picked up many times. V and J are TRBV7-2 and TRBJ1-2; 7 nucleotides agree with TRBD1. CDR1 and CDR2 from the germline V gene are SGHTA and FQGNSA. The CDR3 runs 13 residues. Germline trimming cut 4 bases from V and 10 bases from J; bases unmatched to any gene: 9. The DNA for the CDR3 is TGTGCCAGCAGCTGGTCGTCGCAGGGGGACTACACCTTC. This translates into CASSWSSQGDYTF.

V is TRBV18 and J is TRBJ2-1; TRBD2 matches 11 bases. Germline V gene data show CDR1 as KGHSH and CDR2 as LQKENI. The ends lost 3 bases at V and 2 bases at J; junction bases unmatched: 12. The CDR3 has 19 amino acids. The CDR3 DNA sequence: TGTGCCAGCTCACCCTCTGCACCGACTAGCGGGAACCCCTACAATGAGCAGTTCTTC. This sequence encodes CASSPSAPTSGNPYNEQFF. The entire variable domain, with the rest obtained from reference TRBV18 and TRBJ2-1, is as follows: NAGVMQNPRHLVRRRGQEARLRCSPMKGHSHVYWYRQLPEEGLKFMVYLQKENIIDESGMPKERFSAEFPKEGPSILRIQQVVRGDSAAYFCASSPSAPTSGNPYNEQFFGPGTRLTVL.

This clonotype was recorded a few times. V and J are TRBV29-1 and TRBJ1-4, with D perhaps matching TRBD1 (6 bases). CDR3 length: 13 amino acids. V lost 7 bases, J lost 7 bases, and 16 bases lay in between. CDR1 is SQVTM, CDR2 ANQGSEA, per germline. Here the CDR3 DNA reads TGCAGCGCCCTACAGGGAGGCGTTGAAAAACTGTTTTTT. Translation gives CSALQGGVEKLFF.

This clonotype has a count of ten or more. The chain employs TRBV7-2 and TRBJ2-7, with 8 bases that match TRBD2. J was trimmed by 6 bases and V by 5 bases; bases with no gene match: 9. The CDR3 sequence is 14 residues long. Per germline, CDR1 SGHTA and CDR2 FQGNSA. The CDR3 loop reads CASSLSTAGGEQYF. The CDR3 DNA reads TGTGCCAGCAGCCTTTCCACTGCGGGAGGCGAGCAGTACTTC.

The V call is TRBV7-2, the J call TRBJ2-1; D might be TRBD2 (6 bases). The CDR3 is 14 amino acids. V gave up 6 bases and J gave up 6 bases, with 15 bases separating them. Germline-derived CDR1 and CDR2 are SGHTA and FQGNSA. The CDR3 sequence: CASSLTRSINEQFF. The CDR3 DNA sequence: TGTGCCAGCAGTCTGACTAGATCCATCAATGAGCAGTTCTTC.

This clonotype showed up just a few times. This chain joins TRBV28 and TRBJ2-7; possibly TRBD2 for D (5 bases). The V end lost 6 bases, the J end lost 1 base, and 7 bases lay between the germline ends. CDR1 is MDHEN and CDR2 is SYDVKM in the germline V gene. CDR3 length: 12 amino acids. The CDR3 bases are TGTGCCAGCAGACGACTATCCTACGAGCAGTACTTC. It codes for CASRRLSYEQYF.

This CDR3 is CASSQGGAGGFNEQFF. In nucleotides, the CDR3 is TGTGCCAGCAGCCAAGGTGGTGCGGGGGGGTTCAACGAGCAGTTCTTC. The V call is TRBV3-1, the J call TRBJ2-1, with 9 nucleotides matching TRBD2. Germline CDR1 and CDR2: LGHDT and YNNKEL (reference sequence). CDR3 length: 16 amino acids. The junction had 11 bases not matched to a gene; V was cut back by 1 base and J by 10 bases.

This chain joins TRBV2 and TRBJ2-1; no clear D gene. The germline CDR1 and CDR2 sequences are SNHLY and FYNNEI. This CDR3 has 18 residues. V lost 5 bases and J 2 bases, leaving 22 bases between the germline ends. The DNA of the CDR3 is TGTGCCAGCAGTCACGACCCCTCGCCGGTAGCTGCCTACAATGAGCAGTTCTTC. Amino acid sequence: CASSHDPSPVAAYNEQFF. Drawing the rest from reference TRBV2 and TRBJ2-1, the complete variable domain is EPEVTQTPSHQVTQMGQEVILRCVPISNHLYFYWYRQILGQKVEFLVSFYNNEISEKSEIFDDQFSVERPDGSNFTLKIRSTKLEDSAMYFCASSHDPSPVAAYNEQFFGPGTRLTVL.

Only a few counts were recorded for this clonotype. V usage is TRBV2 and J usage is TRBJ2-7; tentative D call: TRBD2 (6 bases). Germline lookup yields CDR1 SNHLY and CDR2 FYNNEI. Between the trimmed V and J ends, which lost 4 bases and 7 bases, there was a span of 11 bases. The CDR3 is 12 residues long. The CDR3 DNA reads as TGTGCCAGCAGTGTGGCTAGCGAGGAGCAGTACTTC. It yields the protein CASSVASEEQYF. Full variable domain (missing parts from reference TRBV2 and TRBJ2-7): EPEVTQTPSHQVTQMGQEVILRCVPISNHLYFYWYRQILGQKVEFLVSFYNNEISEKSEIFDDQFSVERPDGSNFTLKIRSTKLEDSAMYFCASSVASEEQYFGPGTRLTVT.

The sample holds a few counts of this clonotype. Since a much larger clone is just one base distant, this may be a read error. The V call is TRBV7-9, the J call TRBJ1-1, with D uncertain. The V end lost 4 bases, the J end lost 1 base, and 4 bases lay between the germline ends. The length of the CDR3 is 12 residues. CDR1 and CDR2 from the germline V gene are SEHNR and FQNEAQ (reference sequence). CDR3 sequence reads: CASSYQNTEAFF. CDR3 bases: TGTGCCAGCAGCTACCAGAACACTGAAGCTTTCTTT.

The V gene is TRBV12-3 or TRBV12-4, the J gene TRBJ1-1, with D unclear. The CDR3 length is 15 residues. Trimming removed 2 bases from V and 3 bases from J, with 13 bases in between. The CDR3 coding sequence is TGTGCCAGCAGTTTATGGGGTGCAGACGACACTGAAGCTTTCTTT. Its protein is CASSLWGADDTEAFF.

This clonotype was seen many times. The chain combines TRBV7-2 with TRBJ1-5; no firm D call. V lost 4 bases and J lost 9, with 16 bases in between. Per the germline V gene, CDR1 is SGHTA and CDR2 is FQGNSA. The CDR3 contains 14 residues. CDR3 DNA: TGTGCCAGCAGCTATGAGGCGACGGACCCGCCCCAGCATTTT. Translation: CASSYEATDPPQHF. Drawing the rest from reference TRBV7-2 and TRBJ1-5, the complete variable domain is GAGVSQSPSNKVTEKGKDVELRCDPISGHTALYWYRQSLGQGLEFLIYFQGNSAPDKSGLPSDRFSAERTGGSVSTLTIQRTQQEDSAVYLCASSYEATDPPQHFGDGTRLSIL.

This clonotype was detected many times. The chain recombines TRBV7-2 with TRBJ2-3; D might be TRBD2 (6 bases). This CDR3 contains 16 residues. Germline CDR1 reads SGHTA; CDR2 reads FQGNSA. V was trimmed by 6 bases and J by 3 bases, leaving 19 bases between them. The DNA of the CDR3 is TGTGCCAGCAGATCTCCGGGACTCCGATCAACAGATACGCAGTATTTT. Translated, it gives CASRSPGLRSTDTQYF.

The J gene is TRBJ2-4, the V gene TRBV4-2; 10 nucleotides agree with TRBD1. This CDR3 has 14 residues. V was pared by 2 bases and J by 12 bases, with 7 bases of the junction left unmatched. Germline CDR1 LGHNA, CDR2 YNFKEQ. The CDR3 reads CASSQPRQGAPQYF. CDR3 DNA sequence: TGTGCCAGCAGCCAACCGAGACAGGGGGCGCCTCAGTACTTC.

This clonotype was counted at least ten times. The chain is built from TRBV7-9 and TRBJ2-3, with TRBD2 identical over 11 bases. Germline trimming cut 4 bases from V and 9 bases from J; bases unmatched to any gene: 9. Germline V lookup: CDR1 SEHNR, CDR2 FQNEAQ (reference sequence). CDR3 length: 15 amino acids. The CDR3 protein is CASSSTSGRGGTQYF. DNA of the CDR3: TGTGCCAGCAGCTCAACTAGCGGGAGAGGAGGCACGCAGTATTTT.

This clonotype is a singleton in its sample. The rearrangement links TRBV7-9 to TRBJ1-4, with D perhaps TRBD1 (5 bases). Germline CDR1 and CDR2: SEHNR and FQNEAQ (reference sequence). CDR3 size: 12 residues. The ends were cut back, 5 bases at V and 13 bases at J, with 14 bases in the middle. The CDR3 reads CASSRGGRGLFF. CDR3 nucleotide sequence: TGTGCCAGCAGCCGGGGGGGAAGGGGACTGTTTTTT.

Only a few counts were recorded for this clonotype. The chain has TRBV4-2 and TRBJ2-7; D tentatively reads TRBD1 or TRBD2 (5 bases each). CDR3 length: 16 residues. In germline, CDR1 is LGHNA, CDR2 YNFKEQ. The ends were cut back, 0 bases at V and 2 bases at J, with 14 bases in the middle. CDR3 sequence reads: CASSQEGESSTYEQYF. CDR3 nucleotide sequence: TGTGCCAGCAGCCAAGAGGGGGAAAGTTCTACCTACGAGCAGTACTTC.